The rows below give T cell receptor beta chains drawn from one sample of a study of breast tumors, draining lymph nodes, adjacent tissues. Each CDR3 protein gets one entry after TCRdb re-called the multiplex PCR reads with MiXCR. Of about 200,000 distinct CDR3 sequences in the sample, approximately 30% are singletons; the top ten hold around 4.5%. Sequenced: axillary lymph node tissue. The origin of the receptors is a female donor with breast cancer. Some clones in this sample may be carry-over from other donors' samples. CDR3s include the opening cysteine and the closing phenylalanine or tryptophan. D genes are given only for firm matches. Clone sizes are given selectively: once, few, many, or a class where the clone is expanded.

>TRBV6-1|TRBJ1-6|many|-
TGTGCCAGCACCCCCCGGGCTCTAGAACCCCTCCACTTT
CASTPRALEPLHF
>TRBV7-2|TRBJ2-1|many|-
TGTGCCAGCAGCTTAGATATACGGGAATTCTACAATGAGCAGTTCTTC
CASSLDIREFYNEQFF
>TRBV27|TRBJ2-5|-|TRBD2
TGTGCCAGCAGCCCACCCCCCAGGCTAGCGGGAGGCCATGCAGACGAGACCCAGTACTTC
CASSPPPRLAGGHADETQYF
>TRBV5-4|TRBJ2-2|-|TRBD2
TGTGCCAGCAGCCCAAGTAGCGGGGGCACCGGGGAGCTGTTTTTT
CASSPSSGGTGELFF
>TRBV19|TRBJ2-2|many|TRBD1
TGTGCCAGTACAACGGGACAGGGAATATCCGGGGAGCTGTTTTTT
CASTTGQGISGELFF
>TRBV14|TRBJ1-3|-|-
TGTGCCAGCAGCCCATATGAGTTT
CASSPYEF
>TRBV19|TRBJ2-2|many|TRBD2
TGTGCCACCAGGACTAGCGGGAGATTCGGGGAGCTGTTTTTT
CATRTSGRFGELFF
>TRBV7-2|TRBJ2-2|many|TRBD2
TGTGCCAGCAGCAGGGGACTAGCGGGAGCCGGGGAGCTGTTTTTT
CASSRGLAGAGELFF
>TRBV2|TRBJ1-5|-|-
TGTGCCAGCAGTAGGGGGGATTCTTATCAGCCCCAGCATTTT
CASSRGDSYQPQHF
>TRBV6-5|TRBJ2-1|-|-
TGTGCCAGCAGGGGACGGTGGGTTAATGAGCAGTTCTTC
CASRGRWVNEQFF
>TRBV20-1|TRBJ1-2|many|-
TGCAGTGCTAGAGATCTTCTCTTGGGGGGACTCCCCTGGGACTTC
CSARDLLLGGLPWDF
>TRBV19|TRBJ2-5|many|TRBD2
TGTGCCAGTAGTTCCAATAGCGGGAGTGGGGAGACCCAGTACTTC
CASSSNSGSGETQYF